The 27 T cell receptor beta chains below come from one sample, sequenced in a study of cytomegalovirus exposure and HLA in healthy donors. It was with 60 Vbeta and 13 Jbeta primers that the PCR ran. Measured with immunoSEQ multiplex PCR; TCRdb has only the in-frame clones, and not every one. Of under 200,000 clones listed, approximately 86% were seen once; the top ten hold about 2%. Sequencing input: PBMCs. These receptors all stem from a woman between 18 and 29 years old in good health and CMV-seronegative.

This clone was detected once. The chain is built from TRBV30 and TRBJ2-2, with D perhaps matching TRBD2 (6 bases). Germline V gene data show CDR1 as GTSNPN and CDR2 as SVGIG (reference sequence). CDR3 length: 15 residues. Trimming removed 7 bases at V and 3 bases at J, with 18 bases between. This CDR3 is CASPEAGRHTGELFF. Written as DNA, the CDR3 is TGTGCCTCCCCCGAGGCAGGGAGGCACACCGGGGAGCTGTTTTTT.

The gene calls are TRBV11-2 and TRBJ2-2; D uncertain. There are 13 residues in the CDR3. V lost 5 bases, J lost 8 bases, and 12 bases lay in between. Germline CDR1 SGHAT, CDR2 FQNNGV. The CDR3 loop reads CASSLQMEGELFF. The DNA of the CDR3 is TGTGCCAGCAGCCTCCAGATGGAGGGGGAGCTGTTTTTT.

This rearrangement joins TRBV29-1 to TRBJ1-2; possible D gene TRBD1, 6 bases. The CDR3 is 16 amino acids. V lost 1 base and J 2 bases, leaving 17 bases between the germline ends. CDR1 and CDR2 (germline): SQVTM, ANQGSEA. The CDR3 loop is CSVEGRSGTLNYGYTF. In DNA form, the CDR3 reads TGCAGCGTTGAAGGACGATCCGGGACACTCAACTATGGCTACACCTTC.

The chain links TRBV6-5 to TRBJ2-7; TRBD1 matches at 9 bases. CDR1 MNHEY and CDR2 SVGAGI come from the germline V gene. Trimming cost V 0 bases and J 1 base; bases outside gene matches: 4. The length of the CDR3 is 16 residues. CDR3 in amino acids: CASSYSIGTGSYEQYF. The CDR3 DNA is TGTGCCAGCAGTTACTCGATCGGGACAGGGTCCTACGAGCAGTACTTC.

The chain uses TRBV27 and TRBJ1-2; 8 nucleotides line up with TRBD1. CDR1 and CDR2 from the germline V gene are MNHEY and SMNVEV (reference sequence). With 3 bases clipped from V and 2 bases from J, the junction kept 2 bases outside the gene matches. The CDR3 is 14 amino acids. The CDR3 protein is CASSLSGGNYGYTF. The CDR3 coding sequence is TGTGCCAGCAGTTTGTCAGGGGGCAACTATGGCTACACCTTC.

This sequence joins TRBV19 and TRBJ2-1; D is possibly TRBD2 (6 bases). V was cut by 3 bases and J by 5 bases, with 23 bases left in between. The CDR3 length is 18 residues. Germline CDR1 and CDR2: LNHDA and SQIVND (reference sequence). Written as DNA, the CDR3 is TGTGCCAGTAGTATGCGGGGTAGGTTCGTCACTACTGACAATGAGCAGTTCTTC. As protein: CASSMRGRFVTTDNEQFF.

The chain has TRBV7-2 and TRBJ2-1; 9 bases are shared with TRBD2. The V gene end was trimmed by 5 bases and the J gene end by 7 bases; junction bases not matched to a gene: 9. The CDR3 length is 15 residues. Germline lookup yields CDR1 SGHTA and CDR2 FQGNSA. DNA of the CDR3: TGTGCCAGCAGCCAAAACGGCGGGGGGGGGAATGAGCAGTTCTTC. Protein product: CASSQNGGGGNEQFF. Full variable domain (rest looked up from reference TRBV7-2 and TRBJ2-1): GAGVSQSPSNKVTEKGKDVELRCDPISGHTALYWYRQSLGQGLEFLIYFQGNSAPDKSGLPSDRFSAERTGGSVSTLTIQRTQQEDSAVYLCASSQNGGGGNEQFFGPGTRLTVL.

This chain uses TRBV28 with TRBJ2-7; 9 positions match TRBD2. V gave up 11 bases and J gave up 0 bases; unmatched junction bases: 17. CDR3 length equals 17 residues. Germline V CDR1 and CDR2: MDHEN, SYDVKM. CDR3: CAATGLAGRGSSYEQYF. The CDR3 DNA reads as TGTGCCGCAACGGGGCTAGCGGGAAGGGGGTCCTCCTACGAGCAGTACTTC.

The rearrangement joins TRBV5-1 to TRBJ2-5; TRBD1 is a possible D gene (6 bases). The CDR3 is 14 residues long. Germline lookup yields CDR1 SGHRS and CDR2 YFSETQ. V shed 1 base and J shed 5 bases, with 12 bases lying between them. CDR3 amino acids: CASSLLTGEETQYF. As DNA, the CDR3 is TGCGCCAGCAGCTTGTTGACAGGCGAGGAGACCCAGTACTTC.

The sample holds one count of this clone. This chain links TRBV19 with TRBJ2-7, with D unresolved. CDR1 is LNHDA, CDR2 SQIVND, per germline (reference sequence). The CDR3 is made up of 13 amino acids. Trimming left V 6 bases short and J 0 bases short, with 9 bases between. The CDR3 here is CASSTVASYEQYF. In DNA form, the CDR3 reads TGTGCCAGTAGCACAGTTGCCTCCTACGAGCAGTACTTC.

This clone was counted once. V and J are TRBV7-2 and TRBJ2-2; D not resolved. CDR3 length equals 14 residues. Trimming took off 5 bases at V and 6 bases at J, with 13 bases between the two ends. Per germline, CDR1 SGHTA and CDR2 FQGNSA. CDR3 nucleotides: TGTGCCAGCAGCCTCCTACTGTATCCCGGGGAGCTGTTTTTT. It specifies CASSLLLYPGELFF.

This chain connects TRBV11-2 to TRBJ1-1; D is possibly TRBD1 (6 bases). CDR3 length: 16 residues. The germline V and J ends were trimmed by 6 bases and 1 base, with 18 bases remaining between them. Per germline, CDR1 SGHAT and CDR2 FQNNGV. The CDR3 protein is CASSQGSNRANTEAFF. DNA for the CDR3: TGTGCCAGCAGTCAAGGGTCTAACAGGGCGAACACTGAAGCTTTCTTT.

As DNA, the CDR3 is TGTGCCAGCAGTTTTAGCTCCTATAATTCACCCCTCCACTTT. Its protein is CASSFSSYNSPLHF. V and J are TRBV27 and TRBJ1-6; D uncertain. Germline CDR1 MNHEY, CDR2 SMNVEV (reference sequence). The length of the CDR3 is 14 residues. V shed 3 bases and J shed 0 bases, with 3 bases lying between them.

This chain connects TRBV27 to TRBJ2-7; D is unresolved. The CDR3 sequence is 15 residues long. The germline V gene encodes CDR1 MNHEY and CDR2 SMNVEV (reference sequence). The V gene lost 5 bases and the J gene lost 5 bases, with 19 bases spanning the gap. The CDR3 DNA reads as TGTGCCAGCAGTACCCTCCCGCCTGACAACCACGAGCAGTACTTC. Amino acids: CASSTLPPDNHEQYF.

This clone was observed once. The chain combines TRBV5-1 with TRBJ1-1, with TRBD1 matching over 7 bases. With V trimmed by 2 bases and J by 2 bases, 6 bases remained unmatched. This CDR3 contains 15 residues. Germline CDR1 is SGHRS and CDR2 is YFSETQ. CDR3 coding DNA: TGCGCCAGCAGCTTCCAGGGGGTTCCTAACACTGAAGCTTTCTTT. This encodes CASSFQGVPNTEAFF.

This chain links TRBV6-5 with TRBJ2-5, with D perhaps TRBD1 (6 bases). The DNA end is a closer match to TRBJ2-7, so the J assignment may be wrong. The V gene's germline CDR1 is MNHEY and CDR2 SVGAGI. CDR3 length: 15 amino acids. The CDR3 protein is CASSYSQGTSYEQYF. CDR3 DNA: TGTGCCAGCAGTTACTCCCAGGGGACATCCTACGAGCAGTACTTC.

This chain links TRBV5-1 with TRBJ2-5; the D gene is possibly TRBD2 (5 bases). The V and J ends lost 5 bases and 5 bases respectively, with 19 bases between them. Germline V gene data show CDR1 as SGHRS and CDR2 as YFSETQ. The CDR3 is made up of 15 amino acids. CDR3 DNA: TGCGCCAGCAGACAGACGGGTCTAGCCGGGGAGACCCAGTACTTC. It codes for CASRQTGLAGETQYF. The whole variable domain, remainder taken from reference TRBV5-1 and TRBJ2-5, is KAGVTQTPRYLIKTRGQQVTLSCSPISGHRSVSWYQQTPGQGLQFLFEYFSETQRNKGNFPGRFSGRQFSNSRSEMNVSTLELGDSALYLCASRQTGLAGETQYFGPGTRLLVL.

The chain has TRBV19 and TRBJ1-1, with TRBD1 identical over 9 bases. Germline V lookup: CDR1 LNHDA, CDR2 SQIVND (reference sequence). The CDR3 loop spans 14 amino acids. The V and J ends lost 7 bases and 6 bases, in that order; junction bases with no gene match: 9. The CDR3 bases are TGTGCCAGTACTTCCCGGACAGGGGTTGCTGAAGCTTTCTTT. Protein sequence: CASTSRTGVAEAFF.

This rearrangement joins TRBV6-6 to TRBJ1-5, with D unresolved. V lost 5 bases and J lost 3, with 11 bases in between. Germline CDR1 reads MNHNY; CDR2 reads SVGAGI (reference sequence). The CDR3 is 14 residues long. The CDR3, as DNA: TGTGCCAGCAGTCCCTCAGGAATCAATCAGCCCCAGCATTTT. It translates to CASSPSGINQPQHF.

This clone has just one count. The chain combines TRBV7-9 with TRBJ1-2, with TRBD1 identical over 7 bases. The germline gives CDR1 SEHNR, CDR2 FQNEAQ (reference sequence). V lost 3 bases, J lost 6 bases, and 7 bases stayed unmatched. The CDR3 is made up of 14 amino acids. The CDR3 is CASSLGQNSDGYTF. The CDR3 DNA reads TGTGCCAGCAGCTTGGGACAGAACTCGGATGGCTACACCTTC.

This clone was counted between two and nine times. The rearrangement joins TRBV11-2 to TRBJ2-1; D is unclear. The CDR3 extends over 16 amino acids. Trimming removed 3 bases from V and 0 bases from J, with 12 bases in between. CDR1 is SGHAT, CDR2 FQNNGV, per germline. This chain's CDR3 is CASSFRRPSSYNEQFF. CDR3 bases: TGTGCCAGCAGCTTTAGGCGGCCGAGCTCCTACAATGAGCAGTTCTTC.

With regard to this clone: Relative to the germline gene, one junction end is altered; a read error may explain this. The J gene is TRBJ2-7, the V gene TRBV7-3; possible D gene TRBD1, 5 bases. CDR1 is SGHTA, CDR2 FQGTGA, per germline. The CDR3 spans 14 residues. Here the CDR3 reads CTSSPFSVGAEQYF. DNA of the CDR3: TGTACCAGCAGCCCATTTTCGGTAGGGGCCGAGCAGTACTTC.

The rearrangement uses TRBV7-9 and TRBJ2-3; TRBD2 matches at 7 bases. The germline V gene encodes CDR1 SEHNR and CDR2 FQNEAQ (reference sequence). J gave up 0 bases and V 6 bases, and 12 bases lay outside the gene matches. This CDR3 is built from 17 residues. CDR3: CASSTSVRGFSTDTQYF. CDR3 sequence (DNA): TGTGCCAGCAGTACCTCCGTGCGGGGGTTTAGCACAGATACGCAGTATTTT.

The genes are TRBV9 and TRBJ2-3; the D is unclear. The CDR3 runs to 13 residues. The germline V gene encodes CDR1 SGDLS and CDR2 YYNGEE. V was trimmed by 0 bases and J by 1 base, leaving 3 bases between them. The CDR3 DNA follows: TGTGCCAGCAGCGTAGGCGGCACAGATACGCAGTATTTT. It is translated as CASSVGGTDTQYF.

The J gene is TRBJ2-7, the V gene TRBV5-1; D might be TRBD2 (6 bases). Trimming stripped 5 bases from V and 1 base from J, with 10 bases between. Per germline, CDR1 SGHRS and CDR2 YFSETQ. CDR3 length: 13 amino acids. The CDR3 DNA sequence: TGCGCCAGCAGTACCGGGGGTTCCTACGAGCAGTACTTC. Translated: CASSTGGSYEQYF.

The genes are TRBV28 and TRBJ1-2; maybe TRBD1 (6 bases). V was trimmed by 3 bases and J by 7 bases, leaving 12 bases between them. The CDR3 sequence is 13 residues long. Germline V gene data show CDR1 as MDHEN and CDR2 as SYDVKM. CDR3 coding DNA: TGTGCCAGCAGTTTCGTGGGGGCCGGTGGCTACACCTTC. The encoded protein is CASSFVGAGGYTF.

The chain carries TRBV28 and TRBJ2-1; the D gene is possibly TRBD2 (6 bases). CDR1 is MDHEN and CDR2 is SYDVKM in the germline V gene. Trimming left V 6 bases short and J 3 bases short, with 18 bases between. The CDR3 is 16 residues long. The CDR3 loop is CASSPGSGTYYNEQFF. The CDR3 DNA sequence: TGTGCCAGCAGCCCCGGGTCGGGGACTTACTACAATGAGCAGTTCTTC.